This is a list of T cell receptor beta chains from one sample in a study of blood T cell repertoires in COVID-19. TCRdb's table, derived via immunoSEQ multiplex PCR, lists solely in-frame clones and lacks some. The profile covers under 85,000 clones, with about 86% appearing a single time and 12% taken by the ten largest. The specimen was peripheral blood. The receptors stem from a human donor in a cohort sampled during active COVID-19. Both conserved end residues are part of each CDR3. D genes are given only for firm matches. Clone size is given for some rows only: seen once, a few or many times, or a class if the clone is expanded.

len: 12
abundance: .
d_gene: .
j_gene: TRBJ1-1
v_gene: TRBV30
CDR3aa: CAWTGRNTEAFF
CDR3nt: TGTGCCTGGACAGGTAGGAACACTGAAGCTTTCTTT

len: 16
abundance: .
d_gene: TRBD1
j_gene: TRBJ2-2
v_gene: TRBV7-2
CDR3aa: CASSARTGSVTGELFF
CDR3nt: TGTGCCAGCAGCGCTCGGACAGGGAGTGTCACCGGGGAGCTGTTTTTT

len: 16
abundance: .
d_gene: .
j_gene: TRBJ1-2
v_gene: TRBV19
CDR3aa: CASSSKGADSNYGYTF
CDR3nt: TGTGCCAGTAGTAGTAAAGGAGCGGATTCTAACTATGGCTACACCTTC

len: 15
abundance: .
d_gene: .
j_gene: TRBJ2-2
v_gene: TRBV19
CDR3aa: CASSPLAGATGELFF
CDR3nt: TGTGCCAGTAGTCCATTGGCAGGGGCCACCGGGGAGCTGTTTTTT

len: 14
abundance: .
d_gene: .
j_gene: TRBJ1-1
v_gene: TRBV7-2
CDR3aa: CASSFAGMNTEAFF
CDR3nt: TGTGCCAGCAGCTTTGCAGGAATGAACACTGAAGCTTTCTTT

len: 15
abundance: .
d_gene: TRBD1
j_gene: TRBJ2-3
v_gene: TRBV5-1
CDR3aa: CASSPQDRPALSRYF
CDR3nt: TGCGCCAGCAGCCCCCAGGACAGGCCCGCTCTAAGTCGGTATTTT

len: 13
abundance: .
d_gene: .
j_gene: TRBJ1-1
v_gene: TRBV30
CDR3aa: CAWSRQRDGEAFF
CDR3nt: TGTGCCTGGAGTCGGCAGCGGGACGGGGAAGCTTTCTTT

len: 12
abundance: .
d_gene: TRBD1
j_gene: TRBJ1-4
v_gene: TRBV3-1/TRBV3-2
CDR3aa: CASSQDGGQEFF
CDR3nt: TGTGCCAGCAGCCAAGATGGCGGACAGGAGTTTTTT

len: 12
abundance: .
d_gene: .
j_gene: TRBJ1-6
v_gene: TRBV30
CDR3aa: CAFSTVYSPLHF
CDR3nt: TGTGCCTTCTCGACAGTTTATTCACCCCTCCACTTT

len: 13
abundance: .
d_gene: .
j_gene: TRBJ1-5
v_gene: TRBV7-9
CDR3aa: CASSVQGFQPQHF
CDR3nt: TGTGCCAGCAGCGTACAGGGCTTCCAGCCCCAGCATTTT

len: 15
abundance: .
d_gene: .
j_gene: TRBJ2-3
v_gene: TRBV14
CDR3aa: CASSQEWDNTDTQYF
CDR3nt: TGTGCCAGCAGCCAAGAATGGGACAACACAGATACGCAGTATTTT

len: 12
abundance: once
d_gene: TRBD1
j_gene: TRBJ2-1
v_gene: TRBV10-1
CDR3aa: CASGQAYNEQFF
CDR3nt: TGCGCCAGCGGACAGGCTTACAATGAGCAGTTCTTC

len: 15
abundance: once
d_gene: TRBD1
j_gene: TRBJ2-2
v_gene: TRBV19
CDR3aa: CASKSDRARTGELFF
CDR3nt: TGTGCCAGCAAATCGGACAGGGCGAGGACCGGGGAGCTGTTTTTT

len: 16
abundance: .
d_gene: TRBD1
j_gene: TRBJ2-3
v_gene: TRBV27
CDR3aa: CASSLLVAGGADTQYF
CDR3nt: TGTGCCAGCAGTTTACTCGTGGCAGGGGGCGCAGATACGCAGTATTTT

len: 13
abundance: .
d_gene: TRBD1
j_gene: TRBJ1-1
v_gene: TRBV2
CDR3aa: CASTGTVNTEAFF
CDR3nt: TGTGCCAGCACCGGGACAGTGAACACTGAAGCTTTCTTT

len: 15
abundance: .
d_gene: TRBD2
j_gene: TRBJ2-7
v_gene: TRBV27
CDR3aa: CASSLLGGGLSEQYF
CDR3nt: TGTGCCAGCAGTTTATTAGGCGGGGGGCTTAGCGAGCAGTACTTC

len: 17
abundance: once
d_gene: .
j_gene: TRBJ1-2
v_gene: TRBV3-1/TRBV3-2
CDR3aa: CASSQEYAPGLAGGYTF
CDR3nt: TGTGCCAGCAGCCAAGAGTATGCCCCAGGGCTAGCGGGCGGCTACACCTTC

len: 17
abundance: .
d_gene: TRBD1
j_gene: TRBJ2-3
v_gene: TRBV3-1/TRBV3-2
CDR3aa: CASSQDLSAGGPDTQYF
CDR3nt: TGTGCCAGCAGCCAAGATCTCAGTGCAGGGGGCCCAGATACGCAGTATTTT

len: 15
abundance: .
d_gene: .
j_gene: TRBJ2-1
v_gene: TRBV3-1/TRBV3-2
CDR3aa: CASSQVGSVYNEQFF
CDR3nt: TGTGCCAGCAGCCAAGTTGGTAGCGTCTACAATGAGCAGTTCTTC

len: 16
abundance: .
d_gene: .
j_gene: TRBJ1-2
v_gene: TRBV6-2/TRBV6-3
CDR3aa: CASSYSRLKEYYGYTF
CDR3nt: TGTGCCAGCAGTTACTCGAGGTTGAAGGAATACTATGGCTACACCTTC

len: 15
abundance: .
d_gene: TRBD1
j_gene: TRBJ2-7
v_gene: TRBV18
CDR3aa: CASSPTGQGAQEQYF
CDR3nt: TGTGCCAGCTCACCTACAGGACAGGGGGCTCAAGAGCAGTACTTC

len: 8
abundance: few
d_gene: .
j_gene: TRBJ1-1
v_gene: TRBV7-9
CDR3aa: CASTPSFF
CDR3nt: TGTGCCAGCACCCCCTCTTTCTTT

len: 15
abundance: once
d_gene: .
j_gene: TRBJ1-1
v_gene: TRBV18
CDR3aa: CASSGFQGSNTEAFF
CDR3nt: TGTGCCAGCTCCGGTTTTCAGGGGTCGAACACTGAAGCTTTCTTT

len: 17
abundance: .
d_gene: TRBD2
j_gene: TRBJ2-1
v_gene: TRBV6-2/TRBV6-3
CDR3aa: CASSYYPATSANNEQFF
CDR3nt: TGTGCCAGCAGTTACTACCCGGCGACTAGCGCCAACAATGAGCAGTTCTTC

len: 13
abundance: .
d_gene: .
j_gene: TRBJ1-6
v_gene: TRBV30
CDR3aa: CAWRDRDNSPLHF
CDR3nt: TGTGCCTGGAGGGACAGAGATAATTCACCCCTCCACTTT

len: 15
abundance: .
d_gene: .
j_gene: TRBJ2-2
v_gene: TRBV25-1
CDR3aa: CASSEYGGGTGELFF
CDR3nt: TGTGCCAGCAGTGAATACGGGGGAGGCACCGGGGAGCTGTTTTTT

len: 11
abundance: .
d_gene: TRBD1
j_gene: TRBJ2-7
v_gene: TRBV29-1
CDR3aa: CSVRGTGEEYF
CDR3nt: TGCAGCGTTCGGGGGACAGGGGAGGAGTACTTC

len: 12
abundance: few
d_gene: .
j_gene: TRBJ1-5
v_gene: TRBV11-2
CDR3aa: CASSRSNQPQHF
CDR3nt: TGTGCCAGCAGCCGGAGCAATCAGCCCCAGCATTTT

len: 14
abundance: .
d_gene: TRBD1
j_gene: TRBJ2-5
v_gene: TRBV6-6
CDR3aa: CASSRRGYQETQYF
CDR3nt: TGTGCCAGCAGCCGCAGGGGGTACCAAGAGACCCAGTACTTC

len: 13
abundance: few
d_gene: .
j_gene: TRBJ1-1
v_gene: TRBV12-3/TRBV12-4
CDR3aa: CASSVTAGTEAFF
CDR3nt: TGTGCCAGCAGTGTAACAGCTGGCACTGAAGCTTTCTTT

len: 17
abundance: .
d_gene: TRBD2
j_gene: TRBJ2-2
v_gene: TRBV7-6
CDR3aa: CASSLGPGGPNTGELFF
CDR3nt: TGTGCCAGCAGCTTAGGGCCGGGGGGTCCGAACACCGGGGAGCTGTTTTTT

len: 15
abundance: .
d_gene: .
j_gene: TRBJ1-2
v_gene: TRBV30
CDR3aa: CAWTPQTVSSYGYTF
CDR3nt: TGTGCCTGGACCCCTCAGACAGTTTCTTCCTATGGCTACACCTTC

len: 14
abundance: .
d_gene: TRBD1
j_gene: TRBJ1-1
v_gene: TRBV7-2
CDR3aa: CASSLRQGGTEAFF
CDR3nt: TGTGCCAGCAGCTTGAGACAGGGGGGGACTGAAGCTTTCTTT

len: 12
abundance: .
d_gene: TRBD1
j_gene: TRBJ1-1
v_gene: TRBV10-3
CDR3aa: CAIRTGSTEAFF
CDR3nt: TGTGCCATCAGGACAGGGTCCACTGAAGCTTTCTTT

len: 14
abundance: once
d_gene: TRBD1
j_gene: TRBJ1-2
v_gene: TRBV5-4
CDR3aa: CASSPTGAGYGYTF
CDR3nt: TGTGCCAGCAGCCCGACAGGGGCAGGGTATGGCTACACCTTC

len: 13
abundance: once
d_gene: .
j_gene: TRBJ1-2
v_gene: TRBV2
CDR3aa: CASRPGQQQGYTF
CDR3nt: TGTGCCAGCAGACCAGGACAGCAACAAGGCTACACCTTC

len: 13
abundance: once
d_gene: .
j_gene: TRBJ1-2
v_gene: TRBV6-6
CDR3aa: CASSYPGGYGYTF
CDR3nt: TGTGCCAGCAGTTACCCGGGTGGCTATGGCTACACCTTC

len: 15
abundance: .
d_gene: TRBD2
j_gene: TRBJ2-5
v_gene: TRBV5-1
CDR3aa: CASQPLTSGWETQYF
CDR3nt: TGCGCCAGCCAGCCCTTAACTAGCGGGTGGGAGACCCAGTACTTC

len: 15
abundance: .
d_gene: .
j_gene: TRBJ1-1
v_gene: TRBV6-5
CDR3aa: CASRLPGGMNTEAFF
CDR3nt: TGTGCCAGCAGACTCCCGGGAGGCATGAACACTGAAGCTTTCTTT

len: 13
abundance: few
d_gene: .
j_gene: TRBJ1-2
v_gene: TRBV12-3/TRBV12-4
CDR3aa: CASSKAGSYGYTF
CDR3nt: TGTGCCAGCAGCAAAGCAGGGTCCTATGGCTACACCTTC

len: 12
abundance: .
d_gene: .
j_gene: TRBJ1-1
v_gene: TRBV7-9
CDR3aa: CASFRMNTEAFF
CDR3nt: TGTGCCAGCTTCAGGATGAACACTGAAGCTTTCTTT

len: 16
abundance: .
d_gene: TRBD1
j_gene: TRBJ1-1
v_gene: TRBV7-2
CDR3aa: CASSPRPGTGISEAFF
CDR3nt: TGTGCCAGCAGCCCCCGTCCCGGGACAGGGATTAGTGAAGCTTTCTTT

len: 15
abundance: .
d_gene: TRBD2
j_gene: TRBJ2-3
v_gene: TRBV5-4
CDR3aa: CASSPTGRAGDTQYF
CDR3nt: TGTGCCAGCAGCCCCACGGGGAGGGCGGGGGATACGCAGTATTTT

len: 15
abundance: .
d_gene: .
j_gene: TRBJ2-7
v_gene: TRBV18
CDR3aa: CASSHPRAPGYEQYF
CDR3nt: TGTGCCAGCTCCCACCCTCGGGCCCCGGGGTACGAGCAGTACTTC

len: 16
abundance: .
d_gene: .
j_gene: TRBJ1-2
v_gene: TRBV5-1
CDR3aa: CASSLGVQGPPDGYTF
CDR3nt: TGCGCCAGCAGCTTGGGGGTACAGGGACCTCCGGATGGCTACACCTTC

len: 19
abundance: .
d_gene: TRBD1
j_gene: TRBJ2-7
v_gene: TRBV13
CDR3aa: CASSSAVGQGASPDYEQYF
CDR3nt: TGTGCCAGCAGCTCTGCAGTTGGACAGGGGGCTTCCCCCGACTACGAGCAGTACTTC

len: 17
abundance: .
d_gene: TRBD2
j_gene: TRBJ2-5
v_gene: TRBV9
CDR3aa: CASSVGPSGGALETQYF
CDR3nt: TGTGCCAGCAGCGTAGGGCCTAGCGGGGGGGCTTTGGAGACCCAGTACTTC

len: 12
abundance: .
d_gene: .
j_gene: TRBJ2-7
v_gene: TRBV6-5
CDR3aa: CASSLGGREQYF
CDR3nt: TGTGCCAGCTCACTAGGAGGTAGGGAGCAGTACTTC